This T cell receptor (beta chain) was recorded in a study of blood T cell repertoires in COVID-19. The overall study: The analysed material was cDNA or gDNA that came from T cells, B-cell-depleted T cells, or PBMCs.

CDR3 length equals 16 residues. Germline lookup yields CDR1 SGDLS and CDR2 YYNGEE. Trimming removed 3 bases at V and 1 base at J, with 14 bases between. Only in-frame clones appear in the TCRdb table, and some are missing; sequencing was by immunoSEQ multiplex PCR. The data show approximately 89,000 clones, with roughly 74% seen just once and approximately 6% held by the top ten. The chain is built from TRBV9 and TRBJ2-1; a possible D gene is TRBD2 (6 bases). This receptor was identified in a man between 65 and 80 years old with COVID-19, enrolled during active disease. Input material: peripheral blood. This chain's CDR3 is CASSGEVAASYNEQFF. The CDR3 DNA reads TGTGCCAGCAGCGGCGAGGTAGCGGCTTCCTACAATGAGCAGTTCTTC.